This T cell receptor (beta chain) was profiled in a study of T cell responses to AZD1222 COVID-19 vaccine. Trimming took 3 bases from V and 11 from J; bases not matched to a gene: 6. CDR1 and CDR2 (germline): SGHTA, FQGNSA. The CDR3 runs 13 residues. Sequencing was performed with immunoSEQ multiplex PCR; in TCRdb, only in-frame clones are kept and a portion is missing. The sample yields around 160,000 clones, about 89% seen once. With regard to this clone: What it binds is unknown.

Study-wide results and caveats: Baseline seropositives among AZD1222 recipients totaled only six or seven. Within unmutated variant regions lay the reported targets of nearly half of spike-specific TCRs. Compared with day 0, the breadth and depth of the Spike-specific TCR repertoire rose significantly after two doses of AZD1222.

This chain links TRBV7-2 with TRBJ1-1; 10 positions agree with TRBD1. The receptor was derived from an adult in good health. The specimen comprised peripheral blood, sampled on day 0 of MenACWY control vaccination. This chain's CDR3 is CASSLDRGYAAFF. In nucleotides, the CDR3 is TGTGCCAGCAGCTTGGACAGGGGGTACGCGGCTTTCTTT.